One sample yielded the 29 T cell receptor beta chains listed below, sequenced in a study of T cell changes during pregnancy in multiple sclerosis. Here immunoSEQ multiplex PCR was the method, and the copy in TCRdb shows in-frame clones only, minus some. The sample lists some 80,000 clones, about nine tenths seen once, with 2.5% to 3% in the top ten. This material consisted of peripheral blood, taken in the first trimester of pregnancy. The receptor set was obtained from a female donor with multiple sclerosis, enrolled in a pregnancy study.

The chain recombines TRBV15 with TRBJ2-7, with 12 bases matching TRBD2. Germline V CDR1 and CDR2: LNHNV, YYDKDF (reference sequence). The CDR3 loop spans 15 amino acids. The ends lost 2 bases at V and 3 bases at J; junction bases unmatched: 2. The CDR3 sequence: CATSRSSGRDYEQYF. The CDR3 region has the DNA TGTGCCACCAGCAGATCTAGCGGGAGGGACTACGAGCAGTACTTC.

The count of this clone is one. The chain has TRBV30 and TRBJ1-4; no clear D. CDR3 size: 11 residues. V lost 5 bases, J lost 8 bases, and 9 bases lay in between. Germline CDR1 reads GTSNPN; CDR2 reads SVGIG (reference sequence). In nucleotides, the CDR3 is TGTGCCTGGGGACTTCTGGAAAAACTGTTTTTT. Translating it yields CAWGLLEKLFF.

The V gene is TRBV11-3, the J gene TRBJ2-3, with TRBD2 matching 8 bases. Trimming at V came to 3 bases and at J to 2 bases, leaving 4 bases not matched to a gene. The CDR3 is 15 amino acids. Germline V lookup: CDR1 SGHNT, CDR2 YENEEA. The CDR3 is CASSLGSGATDTQYF. CDR3 DNA: TGTGCCAGCAGCTTGGGTAGCGGGGCCACAGATACGCAGTATTTT. Together with reference TRBV11-3 and TRBJ2-3, the CDR3 gives the full variable domain: EAGVVQSPRYKIIEKKQPVAFWCNPISGHNTLYWYLQNLGQGPELLIRYENEEAVDDSQLPKDRFSAERLKGVDSTLKIQPAELGDSAVYLCASSLGSGATDTQYFGPGTRLTVL.

The J gene is TRBJ1-1, the V gene TRBV23-1; D might be TRBD1 (5 bases). TRBV23-1 is an ORF; its function is uncertain. The germline V and J ends were trimmed by 5 bases and 0 bases, with 16 bases remaining between them. This CDR3 spans 16 amino acids. The chain's CDR3 is CASSGGGLNVNTEAFF. The CDR3 nucleotides are TGCGCCAGCAGTGGGGGGGGACTTAATGTGAACACTGAAGCTTTCTTT.

The gene calls are TRBV2 and TRBJ1-2; 9 bases map to TRBD1. Germline trimming cut 7 bases from V and 6 bases from J; bases unmatched to any gene: 9. The CDR3 is made up of 14 amino acids. Germline V gene sequence: CDR1 SNHLY, CDR2 FYNNEI. In nucleotides, the CDR3 is TGTGCCAGCAAGGGGACAGGGTTACAGAATGGCTACACCTTC. Protein: CASKGTGLQNGYTF.

Regarding this clone: One end of the junction varies from germline; a read error may be responsible. V is TRBV7-7 and J is TRBJ2-2, with D possibly matching TRBD2 (5 bases). The CDR3 spans 13 residues. Per the germline V gene, CDR1 is SSHAT and CDR2 is FNYEAQ (reference sequence). The CDR3 protein is CASSSGYTGELFF. DNA of the CDR3: TGTGCTAGCAGCTCGGGATACACCGGGGAGCTGTTTTTT.

This clone was found once. V usage is TRBV30 and J usage is TRBJ1-3; maybe TRBD1 (5 bases). The CDR3 runs 13 residues. Germline CDR1 GTSNPN, CDR2 SVGIG (reference sequence). With 6 bases removed from V and 4 bases from J, the gap between germline ends came to 13 bases. In DNA form, the CDR3 reads TGTGCCTGCGACCTAGGGGAAGGAAACACCATATATTTT. Protein product: CACDLGEGNTIYF.

V usage is TRBV7-2 and J usage is TRBJ1-1; 8 bases are shared with TRBD1. This CDR3 has 15 residues. CDR1 is SGHTA, CDR2 FQGNSA, per germline. With V trimmed by 2 bases and J by 7 bases, 9 bases remained unmatched. In DNA, the CDR3 is TGTGCCAGCAGCTTATACCAGGGGGCGCGGAATGAAGCTTTCTTT. It yields the protein CASSLYQGARNEAFF.

This chain links TRBV7-2 with TRBJ1-3; tentatively, D is TRBD1 (5 bases). Trimming left V 7 bases short and J 0 bases short, with 16 bases between. CDR3 length: 16 residues. Germline CDR1 reads SGHTA; CDR2 reads FQGNSA. In DNA form, the CDR3 reads TGTGCCAGCACCCTTTATGGGGCTGTCTCTGGAAACACCATATATTTT. Its protein product is CASTLYGAVSGNTIYF.

This clone came up once. This chain links TRBV19 with TRBJ2-3, with TRBD2 matching 11 bases. The CDR3 consists of 15 residues. The trim removed 4 bases at V and 3 bases at J, leaving 3 bases unmatched. CDR1 LNHDA and CDR2 SQIVND come from the germline V gene (reference sequence). The CDR3 loop is CASSTGLAATDTQYF. CDR3 bases: TGTGCCAGTAGTACGGGACTAGCGGCGACAGATACGCAGTATTTT.

This chain uses TRBV30 with TRBJ1-2, with TRBD1 identical over 8 bases. The CDR3 spans 15 residues. The germline V gene encodes CDR1 GTSNPN and CDR2 SVGIG (reference sequence). With V trimmed by 0 bases and J by 3 bases, 6 bases remained unmatched. The CDR3, as DNA: TGTGCCTGGAGTGTACGGGACAGGCGCGACTATGGCTACACCTTC. This gives the protein CAWSVRDRRDYGYTF.

The V gene is TRBV5-6, the J gene TRBJ2-7; D might be TRBD1 (7 bases). The V and J ends lost 2 bases and 5 bases respectively, with 23 bases between them. This CDR3 comprises 17 residues. Per the germline V gene, CDR1 is SGHDT and CDR2 is YYEEEE. The chain's CDR3 is CASSLRGTVLRRDEQYF. The CDR3 DNA reads TGTGCCAGCAGCTTACGGGGGACAGTGTTAAGGCGGGACGAGCAGTACTTC.

This sequence joins TRBV9 and TRBJ2-2, with D tentatively TRBD1 (5 bases). Germline-derived CDR1 and CDR2 are SGDLS and YYNGEE. The CDR3 is 14 residues long. V dropped 4 bases and J dropped 3 bases, with 10 bases sitting between them. The CDR3 coding sequence is TGTGCCAGCAGCAGTGGGGCCTACACCGGGGAGCTGTTTTTT. This encodes CASSSGAYTGELFF.

This clone is large. The chain uses TRBV4-1 and TRBJ1-2; D is perhaps TRBD1 (5 bases). Germline assignment: CDR1 MGHRA and CDR2 YSYEKL. The CDR3 loop spans 14 amino acids. V gave up 0 bases and J gave up 4 bases, with 9 bases separating them. Here the CDR3 reads CASSQEAGSYGYTF. As DNA, the CDR3 is TGCGCCAGCAGCCAAGAAGCAGGGTCCTATGGCTACACCTTC.

J is TRBJ1-2 and V is TRBV4-3, with 7 bases that match TRBD1. Germline CDR1 reads LGHNA; CDR2 reads YSLEER. The CDR3 runs 15 residues. V lost 1 base, J lost 1 base, and 3 bases stayed unmatched. CDR3 in DNA: TGCGCCAGCAGCCAAGGACAGGGACATAACTATGGCTACACCTTC. Translation gives CASSQGQGHNYGYTF.

V and J are TRBV4-3 and TRBJ1-3, with D possibly TRBD1 on 5 matching bases. CDR1 and CDR2 from the germline V gene are LGHNA and YSLEER. This CDR3 contains 16 residues. Deletions cut 4 bases from V and 2 bases from J, with 15 bases between. CDR3 sequence (DNA): TGCGCCAGCAGCCTAAGATGGGTAGGGGCTGGAAACACCATATATTTT. Translating gives CASSLRWVGAGNTIYF.

This chain links TRBV10-3 with TRBJ1-1, with D possibly being TRBD1 (6 bases). Trimming took off 4 bases at V and 0 bases at J, with 12 bases between the two ends. The CDR3 contains 15 residues. In germline, CDR1 is ENHRY, CDR2 SYGVKD. The CDR3 loop is CAISVSGQMNTEAFF. In DNA, the CDR3 is TGTGCCATCAGTGTAAGCGGACAGATGAACACTGAAGCTTTCTTT.

The chain employs TRBV11-2 and TRBJ2-4, with TRBD1 as a possible D gene (6 bases). The V gene's germline CDR1 is SGHAT and CDR2 FQNNGV. This CDR3 has 14 amino acids. V lost 5 bases and J 7 bases, leaving 15 bases between the germline ends. The CDR3 DNA is TGTGCCAGCAGCCCCGACAGGCCGGGGAACATTCAGTACTTC. Translated, it gives CASSPDRPGNIQYF.

The chain combines TRBV4-1 with TRBJ2-1; TRBD2 aligns across 10 bases. Looked up from germline, CDR1 is MGHRA and CDR2 is YSYEKL. CDR3 length equals 21 residues. V was pared by 0 bases and J by 0 bases, with 14 bases of the junction left unmatched. DNA for the CDR3: TGCGCCAGCAGCCAAGATCCCCCTAGCGGGGGTTCCCTATTCTCCTACAATGAGCAGTTCTTC. It is translated as CASSQDPPSGGSLFSYNEQFF.

The chain links TRBV23-1 to TRBJ1-5; tentatively, D is TRBD1 (5 bases). TRBV23-1 is marked as an open reading frame, function uncertain. CDR3 size: 17 residues. The V end lost 3 bases, the J end lost 5 bases, and 20 bases lay between the germline ends. This chain's CDR3 is CASSHFRRRGEYQPQHF. DNA for the CDR3: TGCGCCAGCAGTCATTTTAGACGGAGGGGTGAGTATCAGCCCCAGCATTTT.

Written as DNA, the CDR3 is TGTGCCAGCAGCTCCCCCGGTGGGGGGGCGAACGTTTACAATGAGCAGTTCTTC. It yields the protein CASSSPGGGANVYNEQFF. The V call is TRBV7-9, the J call TRBJ2-1; possible D gene TRBD2, 7 bases. The V end lost 4 bases, the J end lost 4 bases, and 23 bases lay between the germline ends. The CDR3 is made up of 18 amino acids. Germline assignment: CDR1 SEHNR and CDR2 FQNEAQ (reference sequence).

This clone turned up a few times. The V gene is TRBV4-1, the J gene TRBJ2-7, with D maybe TRBD1 (6 bases). This CDR3 has 16 residues. Trimming removed 0 bases from V and 2 bases from J, with 14 bases in between. Germline CDR1 is MGHRA and CDR2 is YSYEKL. The CDR3 DNA sequence: TGCGCCAGCAGCCAAGATGGTCAGGGGCTGACCTACGAGCAGTACTTC. Residues: CASSQDGQGLTYEQYF.

In its sample, this clone was seen a few times. The chain employs TRBV4-1 and TRBJ2-1; D is unresolved. The V end lost 0 bases, the J end lost 9 bases, and 3 bases lay between the germline ends. CDR3 size: 11 residues. The germline V gene encodes CDR1 MGHRA and CDR2 YSYEKL. In nucleotides, the CDR3 is TGCGCCAGCAGCCAAGAGCGTGAGCAGTTCTTC. It translates to CASSQEREQFF.

V is TRBV5-1 and J is TRBJ1-3; the D is unclear. V lost 4 bases and J 3 bases, leaving 8 bases between the germline ends. Germline CDR1 reads SGHRS; CDR2 reads YFSETQ. The CDR3 runs to 13 residues. The CDR3 nucleotides read TGCGCCAGCAGCCCCTCCTATGGAAACACCATATATTTT. Residues: CASSPSYGNTIYF.

V is TRBV2 and J is TRBJ2-7; 7 positions agree with TRBD1. V shed 6 bases and J 1 base; nucleotides not matched to a gene: 6. From germline, CDR1 is SNHLY and CDR2 FYNNEI. This CDR3 contains 14 residues. CDR3 nucleotides: TGTGCCAGCAGGGGGGACAGACTATCCTACGAGCAGTACTTC. Its translation is CASRGDRLSYEQYF.

The chain uses TRBV5-1 and TRBJ1-2; D gene uncertain. This CDR3 region has 16 residues. Germline CDR1 is SGHRS and CDR2 is YFSETQ. V gave up 4 bases and J gave up 7 bases, with 23 bases separating them. CDR3 sequence (DNA): TGCGCCAGCAGCCCCCGAGACACCCAGACCGGTCTTGGCTACACCTTC. It codes for CASSPRDTQTGLGYTF. The full variable domain, in which reference TRBV5-1 and TRBJ1-2 provide the parts outside the CDR3, is KAGVTQTPRYLIKTRGQQVTLSCSPISGHRSVSWYQQTPGQGLQFLFEYFSETQRNKGNFPGRFSGRQFSNSRSEMNVSTLELGDSALYLCASSPRDTQTGLGYTFGSGTRLTVV.

This rearrangement joins TRBV14 to TRBJ1-5, with 9 bases aligning to TRBD1. The CDR3 spans 19 residues. With V trimmed by 2 bases and J by 1 base, 12 bases remained unmatched. Germline V CDR1 and CDR2: SGHDN, FVKESK. Here the CDR3 DNA reads TGTGCCAGCAGCCAACCGGGACAGGGTCCTCTTAGAAGCAATCAGCCCCAGCATTTT. It specifies CASSQPGQGPLRSNQPQHF.

The chain has TRBV6-5 and TRBJ2-2; 7 nucleotides match TRBD1. This CDR3 comprises 15 residues. Germline-derived CDR1 and CDR2 are MNHEY and SVGAGI. V gave up 6 bases and J gave up 2 bases; unmatched junction bases: 6. Written as DNA, the CDR3 is TGTGCCAGCAGGTCCGGGACAGACAACACCGGGGAGCTGTTTTTT. This gives the protein CASRSGTDNTGELFF.

The chain combines TRBV5-8 with TRBJ2-5, with 9 bases matching TRBD2. Germline V gene data show CDR1 as SGHTS and CDR2 as YDEGEE. This CDR3 comprises 16 residues. V lost 3 bases, J lost 0 bases, and 6 bases stayed unmatched. Written as DNA, the CDR3 is TGTGCCAGCAGCTCGAGCGGGGGGCAGTACCAAGAGACCCAGTACTTC. It encodes CASSSSGGQYQETQYF.